One and the same sample provided the 3 T cell receptor beta chains below, sequenced in a study of cytomegalovirus exposure and HLA in healthy donors listed by TCRdb under 2017. Library method: the immunoSEQ multiplex PCR assay. TCRdb limited this immuneACCESS table to in-frame rearrangements with V and J called. A share of clones is missing; checked studies link under half to unresolved V genes, and the rest is unexplained. The sample table lists around 50,000 clones, approximately 93% of them with a count of one. Approximately 6.3% of the sample is in the top ten clones. The sequencing sample was made of PBMCs. Every receptor here comes from a woman younger than 30 in good health and CMV-seronegative.

The genes are TRBV30 and TRBJ2-1; D is unresolved. The CDR3 extends over 11 amino acids. The V gene lost 5 bases and the J gene lost 9 bases, with 11 bases spanning the gap. Germline V gene lookup returns CDR1 GTSNPN and CDR2 SVGIG (reference sequence). The CDR3 nucleotides are TGTGCCTGGGCTACGAGCACTGAGCAGTTCTTC. Translating gives CAWATSTEQFF.

The chain carries TRBV6-5 and TRBJ2-5; perhaps TRBD1 as D (6 bases). In germline, CDR1 is MNHEY, CDR2 SVGAGI. Trimming took 6 bases from V and 2 from J, leaving 13 bases between them. CDR3 length: 14 residues. The CDR3: CASSNRAAQETQYF. Here the CDR3 DNA reads TGTGCCAGCAGCAACAGGGCAGCACAAGAGACCCAGTACTTC.

J is TRBJ1-1 and V is TRBV2, with D perhaps matching TRBD1 (5 bases). The CDR3 runs to 15 residues. V was clipped by 1 base and J by 5 bases, with 14 bases between them. The V gene's germline CDR1 is SNHLY and CDR2 FYNNEI. CDR3 bases: TGTGCCAGCAGTGAAGAGCAAAGGGGAAGGACTGAAGCTTTCTTT. Translating gives CASSEEQRGRTEAFF. Supplemented by reference TRBV2 and TRBJ1-1, the full variable domain reads EPEVTQTPSHQVTQMGQEVILRCVPISNHLYFYWYRQILGQKVEFLVSFYNNEISEKSEIFDDQFSVERPDGSNFTLKIRSTKLEDSAMYFCASSEEQRGRTEAFFGQGTRLTVV.